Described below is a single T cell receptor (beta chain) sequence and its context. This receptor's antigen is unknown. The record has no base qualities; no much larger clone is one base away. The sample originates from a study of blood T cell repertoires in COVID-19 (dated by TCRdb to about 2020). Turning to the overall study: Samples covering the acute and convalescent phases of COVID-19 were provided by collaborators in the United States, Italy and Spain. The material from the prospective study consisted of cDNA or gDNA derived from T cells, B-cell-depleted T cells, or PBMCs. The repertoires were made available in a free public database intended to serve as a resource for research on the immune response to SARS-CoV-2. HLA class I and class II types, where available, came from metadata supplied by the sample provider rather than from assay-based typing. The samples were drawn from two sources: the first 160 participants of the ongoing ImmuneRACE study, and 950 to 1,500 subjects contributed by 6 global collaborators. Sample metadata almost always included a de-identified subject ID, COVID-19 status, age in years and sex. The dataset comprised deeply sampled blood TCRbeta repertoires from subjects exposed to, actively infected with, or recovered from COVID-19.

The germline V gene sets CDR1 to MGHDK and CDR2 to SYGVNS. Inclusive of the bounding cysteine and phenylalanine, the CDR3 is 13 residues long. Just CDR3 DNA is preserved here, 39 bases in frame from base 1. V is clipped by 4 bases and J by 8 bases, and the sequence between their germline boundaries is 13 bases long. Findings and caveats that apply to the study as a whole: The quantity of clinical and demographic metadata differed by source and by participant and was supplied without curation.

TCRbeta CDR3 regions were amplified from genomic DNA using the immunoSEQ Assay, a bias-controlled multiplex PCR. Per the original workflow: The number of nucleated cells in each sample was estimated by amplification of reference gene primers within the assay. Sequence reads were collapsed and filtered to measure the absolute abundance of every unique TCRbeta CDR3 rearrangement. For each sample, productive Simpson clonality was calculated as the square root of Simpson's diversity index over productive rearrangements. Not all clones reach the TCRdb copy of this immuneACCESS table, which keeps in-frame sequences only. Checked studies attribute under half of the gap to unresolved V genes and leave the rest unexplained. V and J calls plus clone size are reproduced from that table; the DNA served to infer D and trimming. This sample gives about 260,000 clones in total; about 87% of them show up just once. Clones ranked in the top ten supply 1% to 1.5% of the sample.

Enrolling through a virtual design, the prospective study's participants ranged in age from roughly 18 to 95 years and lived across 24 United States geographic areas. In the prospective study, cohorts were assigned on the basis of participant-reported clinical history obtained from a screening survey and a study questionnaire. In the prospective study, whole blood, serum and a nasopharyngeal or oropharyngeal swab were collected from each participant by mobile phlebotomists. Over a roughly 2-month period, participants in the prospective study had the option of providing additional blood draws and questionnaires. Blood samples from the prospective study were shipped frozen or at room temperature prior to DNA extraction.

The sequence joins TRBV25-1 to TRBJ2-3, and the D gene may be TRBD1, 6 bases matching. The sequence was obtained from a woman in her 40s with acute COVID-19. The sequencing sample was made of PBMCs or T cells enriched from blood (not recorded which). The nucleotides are TGTGCCAGCAGTGGCCTTTCAGGGGTTACGCAGTATTTT. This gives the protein CASSGLSGVTQYF.